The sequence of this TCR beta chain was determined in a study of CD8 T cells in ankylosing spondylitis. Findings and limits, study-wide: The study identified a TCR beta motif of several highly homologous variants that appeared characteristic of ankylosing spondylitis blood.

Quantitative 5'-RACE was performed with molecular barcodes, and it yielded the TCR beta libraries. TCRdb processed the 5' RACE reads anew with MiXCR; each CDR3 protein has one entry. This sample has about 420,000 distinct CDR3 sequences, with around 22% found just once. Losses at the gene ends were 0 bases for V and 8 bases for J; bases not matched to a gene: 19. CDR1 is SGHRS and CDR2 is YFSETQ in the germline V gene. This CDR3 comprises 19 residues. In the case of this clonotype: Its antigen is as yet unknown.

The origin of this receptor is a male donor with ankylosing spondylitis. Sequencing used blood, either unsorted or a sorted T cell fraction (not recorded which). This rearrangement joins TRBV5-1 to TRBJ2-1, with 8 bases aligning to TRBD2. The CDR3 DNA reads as TGCGCCAGCAGCTTGGAGGGCGGGAGGACAATCTCGGTAGGCGATGAGCAGTTCTTC. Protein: CASSLEGGRTISVGDEQFF.